These 7 T cell receptor beta chains were sequenced from one sample in a study of cytomegalovirus exposure and HLA in healthy donors. Sequencing was performed with immunoSEQ multiplex PCR; in TCRdb, only in-frame clones are kept and a portion is missing. This table holds some 45,000 clones, roughly 90% found once. Sequenced input: PBMCs. These receptors all stem from a man aged 18-30 years in good health and CMV-seronegative.

The rearrangement joins TRBV7-9 to TRBJ2-3; possibly TRBD2 for D (5 bases). The V end lost 5 bases, the J end lost 0 bases, and 9 bases lay between the germline ends. Per germline, CDR1 SEHNR and CDR2 FQNEAQ (reference sequence). The CDR3 contains 14 residues. The CDR3 here is CASSPGLSTDTQYF. For the CDR3, the DNA is TGTGCCAGCAGCCCAGGACTCAGCACAGATACGCAGTATTTT.

This rearrangement joins TRBV5-6 to TRBJ2-7; 11 positions agree with TRBD2. V shed 3 bases and J 2 bases; nucleotides not matched to a gene: 10. The CDR3 is 17 residues long. Germline values: CDR1 SGHDT, CDR2 YYEEEE. The CDR3 loop is CASSSGLAGYLTYEQYF. The CDR3 region has the DNA TGTGCCAGCAGCTCTGGACTAGCGGGCTACCTCACCTACGAGCAGTACTTC.

The V and J genes are TRBV2 and TRBJ1-5; weak D call: TRBD1 (6 bases). The V and J ends lost 3 bases and 1 base respectively, with 10 bases between them. The CDR3 covers 15 residues. Germline values: CDR1 SNHLY, CDR2 FYNNEI. The CDR3 spells CASSDRGASNQPQHF. The CDR3 nucleotides read TGTGCCAGCAGTGATCGGGGGGCGAGCAATCAGCCCCAGCATTTT.

This rearrangement joins TRBV7-3 to TRBJ2-5; 8 nucleotides align to TRBD2. Germline V gene data show CDR1 as SGHTA and CDR2 as FQGTGA. J was trimmed by 7 bases and V by 11 bases; bases with no gene match: 6. The CDR3 is 11 residues long. This chain's CDR3 is CAVTGGGTQYF. The DNA of the CDR3 is TGTGCCGTCACGGGAGGGGGGACCCAGTACTTC.

The chain employs TRBV7-9 and TRBJ1-2; tentatively, D is TRBD1 (6 bases). Germline V lookup: CDR1 SEHNR, CDR2 FQNEAQ (reference sequence). The CDR3 contains 14 residues. V lost 1 base and J 4 bases, leaving 10 bases between the germline ends. CDR3 in DNA: TGTGCCAGCAGCTTAGGAGGACAGCTCTATGGCTACACCTTC. Protein: CASSLGGQLYGYTF.

V usage is TRBV6-5 and J usage is TRBJ2-3, with 9 nucleotides matching TRBD2. The CDR3 has 16 amino acids. Germline V gives CDR1 MNHEY, CDR2 SVGAGI. V was clipped by 4 bases and J by 2 bases; unmatched bases: 7. The DNA of the CDR3 is TGTGCCAGCAGTTCCCGCGGCGGGGGGGCCACAGATACGCAGTATTTT. Protein: CASSSRGGGATDTQYF.

There are a few counts of this clone. The rearrangement uses TRBV4-3 and TRBJ1-1; D is ambiguous. Germline V gene lookup returns CDR1 LGHNA and CDR2 YSLEER. V was shortened by 0 bases and J by 7 bases, with 9 bases between the two germline ends. The CDR3 is made up of 13 amino acids. CDR3 amino acids: CASSQDLRHEAFF. The CDR3 DNA is TGCGCCAGCAGCCAAGATCTCAGACATGAAGCTTTCTTT.